Each of the 7 T cell receptor beta chains below was sequenced from the same sample in a study of T cells in Graves' hyperthyroidism and ophthalmopathy. RNA transcripts were the template for amplifying TCR beta CDR3 regions. When the TCR CDR3 underwent first-round RT-PCR, the HTBI primer set was used. One entry per CDR3 protein, called by TCRdb with MiXCR from the multiplex PCR reads. The profile covers about 570,000 distinct CDR3 sequences, with 40% to 55% appearing a single time and around 17% taken by the ten largest. Sequencing input: peripheral blood or thyroid tissue (not recorded which). These receptors originate from an adult woman with Graves' disease, either hyperthyroidism or ophthalmopathy (not recorded which).

This chain joins TRBV14 and TRBJ2-5; D gene ambiguous. Germline values: CDR1 SGHDN, CDR2 FVKESK. The CDR3 loop spans 9 amino acids. The V and J ends lost 3 bases and 7 bases respectively, with 0 bases between them. This CDR3 reads CASSQTQYF. Here the CDR3 DNA reads TGTGCCAGCAGCCAGACCCAGTACTTC.

This clonotype was counted only a few times. The rearrangement uses TRBV27 and TRBJ1-5; D is possibly TRBD1 (5 bases). The germline gives CDR1 MNHEY, CDR2 SMNVEV (reference sequence). V dropped 2 bases and J dropped 5 bases, with 13 bases sitting between them. CDR3 length: 15 residues. Written as DNA, the CDR3 is TGTGCCAGCAGTTTAAAAGACGGGACCTATCAGCCCCAGCATTTT. Translation gives CASSLKDGTYQPQHF.

The gene calls are TRBV2 and TRBJ2-2; D uncertain. The V end lost 3 bases, the J end lost 10 bases, and 6 bases lay between the germline ends. This CDR3 is 11 amino acids long. CDR1 is SNHLY and CDR2 is FYNNEI in the germline V gene. The CDR3 DNA sequence: TGTGCCAGCAGTGATCCCGAGGAGCTGTTTTTT. Protein sequence: CASSDPEELFF.

There are a few counts of this clonotype. The chain joins TRBV7-9 to TRBJ1-4; D remains unclear. The CDR3 length is 15 residues. Trimming took off 6 bases at V and 7 bases at J, with 18 bases between the two ends. Germline values: CDR1 SEHNR, CDR2 FQNEAQ (reference sequence). The CDR3 DNA follows: TGTGCCAGCAGTCCGGACCGGGCCAACCTTGAAAAACTGTTTTTT. Translated, it gives CASSPDRANLEKLFF.

This clonotype was found once. The chain carries TRBV5-6 and TRBJ2-6; 12 bases line up with TRBD2. Trimming took 2 bases from V and 2 from J; bases not matched to a gene: 8. This CDR3 comprises 19 residues. Looked up from germline, CDR1 is SGHDT and CDR2 is YYEEEE. The DNA of the CDR3 is TGTGCCAGCAGCTTCGGACTAGCGGGATCCCTCCCTGGGGCCAACGTCCTGACTTTC. It encodes CASSFGLAGSLPGANVLTF.

This clonotype was observed at least ten times. V and J are TRBV12-3 or TRBV12-4 and TRBJ2-7; the D is unclear. This CDR3 region has 13 residues. Trimming removed 3 bases from V and 6 bases from J, with 12 bases in between. The chain's CDR3 is CASSFDIGSEQYF. The CDR3 DNA reads TGTGCCAGCAGTTTTGACATAGGTAGCGAGCAGTACTTC.

This clonotype was counted many times. The chain employs TRBV5-1 and TRBJ1-4, with D maybe TRBD1 (5 bases). Trimming shortened V by 2 bases and J by 8 bases, and 16 bases separated the two germline ends. Germline V gene data show CDR1 as SGHRS and CDR2 as YFSETQ. The CDR3 totals 15 residues. DNA for the CDR3: TGCGCCAGCAGCTTCGGAGGGACGGGGGGAGAAAAACTGTTTTTT. Translated: CASSFGGTGGEKLFF.